A single sample is the source of the 26 T cell receptor beta chains below, sequenced in a study of shared clonotypes between healthy human individuals. Profiling relied on immunoSEQ multiplex PCR, and the TCRdb table lists in-frame clones only, not all of them. The data contain about 1 million clones, roughly 70% of them singletons. Material: memory CD4+ T cells sorted from blood. The subset was: CD45RA-negative fraction. These receptors all come from a man aged 18 to 30 in good health.

The chain joins TRBV5-1 to TRBJ1-4, with 9 bases matching TRBD1. This CDR3 has 15 amino acids. Trimming cost V 4 bases and J 6 bases; bases outside gene matches: 7. Germline V gene data show CDR1 as SGHRS and CDR2 as YFSETQ. The CDR3, as DNA: TGCGCCAGCAGCCCACTGACAGGGGGAGATGAAAAACTGTTTTTT. The encoded protein is CASSPLTGGDEKLFF.

The CDR3 reads CSAALGDTQYF. CDR3 DNA: TGCAGTGCTGCCTTAGGGGATACGCAGTATTTT. The J gene is TRBJ2-3, the V gene TRBV20-1; D is undetermined. Between the trimmed V and J ends, which lost 5 bases and 6 bases, there was a span of 9 bases. Germline CDR1 reads DFQATT; CDR2 reads SNEGSKA (reference sequence). The CDR3 runs 11 residues.

This clone came up once. V usage is TRBV29-1 and J usage is TRBJ1-1; 8 nucleotides align to TRBD1. This CDR3 is 13 amino acids long. Germline V CDR1 and CDR2: SQVTM, ANQGSEA. V gave up 6 bases and J gave up 0 bases; unmatched junction bases: 3. CDR3 nucleotides: TGCAGCGTCGCGGGACAGGTGAACACTGAAGCTTTCTTT. It encodes CSVAGQVNTEAFF. Full variable domain (rest looked up from reference TRBV29-1 and TRBJ1-1): SAVISQKPSRDICQRGTSLTIQCQVDSQVTMMFWYRQQPGQSLTLIATANQGSEATYESGFVIDKFPISRPNLTFSTLTVSNMSPEDSSIYLCSVAGQVNTEAFFGQGTRLTVV.

The chain employs TRBV29-1 and TRBJ1-2, with D unclear. Germline CDR1 is SQVTM and CDR2 is ANQGSEA. With 5 bases removed from V and 7 bases from J, the gap between germline ends came to 8 bases. CDR3 length equals 10 residues. The CDR3 is CSVQEGGYTF. CDR3 coding DNA: TGCAGCGTTCAGGAAGGTGGCTACACCTTC.

This chain joins TRBV11-2 and TRBJ1-2, with 8 bases lining up with TRBD1. V lost 4 bases and J lost 8; bases outside the gene matches: 12. The CDR3 loop spans 15 amino acids. CDR1 and CDR2 (germline): SGHAT, FQNNGV. CDR3 region: CASSSQDRGGGGYTF. DNA of the CDR3: TGTGCCAGCAGCTCCCAAGACAGGGGAGGAGGCGGCTACACCTTC.

V usage is TRBV4-1 and J usage is TRBJ2-7; 9 nucleotides align to TRBD1. Germline-derived CDR1 and CDR2 are MGHRA and YSYEKL. The CDR3 sequence is 18 residues long. The ends lost 0 bases at V and 2 bases at J; junction bases unmatched: 11. CDR3 DNA sequence: TGCGCCAGCAGCCAAGAGCCCCCTAGACAGGGGGGAGCCTACGAGCAGTACTTC. Translated: CASSQEPPRQGGAYEQYF.

The chain employs TRBV7-9 and TRBJ2-1; 7 bases fit TRBD1. With V trimmed by 4 bases and J by 9 bases, 6 bases remained unmatched. In germline, CDR1 is SEHNR, CDR2 FQNEAQ (reference sequence). The CDR3 totals 13 residues. CDR3 residues: CASSSLWDSEQFF. DNA for the CDR3: TGTGCCAGCAGCTCCCTTTGGGACAGTGAGCAGTTCTTC. The entire variable domain, with the rest obtained from reference TRBV7-9 and TRBJ2-1, is as follows: DTGVSQNPRHKITKRGQNVTFRCDPISEHNRLYWYRQTLGQGPEFLTYFQNEAQLEKSRLLSDRFSAERPKGSFSTLEIQRTEQGDSAMYLCASSSLWDSEQFFGPGTRLTVL.

The sample holds a few counts of this clone. This chain links TRBV30 with TRBJ1-1; no firm D call. This CDR3 region has 13 residues. The germline V and J ends were trimmed by 4 bases and 0 bases, with 9 bases remaining between them. The germline V gene has CDR1 GTSNPN and CDR2 SVGIG (reference sequence). CDR3 DNA: TGTGCCTGGAAGCGGGGTCTGAACACTGAAGCTTTCTTT. Translating gives CAWKRGLNTEAFF.

CDR3 sequence: CASRPGGKPEQYF. CDR3 DNA sequence: TGTGCAAGTCGCCCGGGGGGTAAACCCGAGCAGTACTTC. The chain joins TRBV12-2 to TRBJ2-7; the D call of TRBD2 is as the table states it, not checked on the DNA. TRBV12-2 is an annotated pseudogene. The CDR3 has 13 amino acids.

The V call is TRBV14, the J call TRBJ2-5; possibly TRBD2 for D (5 bases). The CDR3 runs to 14 residues. The V end was cut by 6 bases, the J end by 6 bases, with 17 bases between. Germline CDR1 is SGHDN and CDR2 is FVKESK. Here the CDR3 reads CASSQLAWKQTQYF. CDR3 coding DNA: TGTGCCAGCAGTCAATTAGCGTGGAAGCAGACCCAGTACTTC.

The V call is TRBV7-6, the J call TRBJ2-7; maybe TRBD2 (5 bases). CDR1 and CDR2 (germline): SGHVS, FNYEAQ. V lost 5 bases and J 3 bases, leaving 26 bases between the germline ends. The CDR3 has 18 residues. The CDR3 DNA reads TGTGCCAGCAGCACAAGCCCCAGCGGCGGAGGAGTTTTCTACGAGCAGTACTTC. It translates to CASSTSPSGGGVFYEQYF.

The chain couples TRBV6-4 to TRBJ1-1; unclear D gene. The CDR3 length is 14 residues. Germline values: CDR1 MRHNA, CDR2 SNTAGT. V gave up 6 bases and J gave up 4 bases, with 15 bases separating them. The CDR3 DNA is TGTGCCAGCAGGGAAGACATAATGGCCACTGAAGCTTTCTTT. Translation gives CASREDIMATEAFF.

The rearrangement uses TRBV19 and TRBJ1-4; perhaps TRBD1 as D (5 bases). CDR1 is LNHDA and CDR2 is SQIVND in the germline V gene (reference sequence). CDR3 length: 16 amino acids. Trimming took off 4 bases at V and 3 bases at J, with 15 bases between the two ends. CDR3 bases: TGTGCCAGTAGTACTTCCCAGGGTCCGGCTAATGAAAAACTGTTTTTT. It specifies CASSTSQGPANEKLFF.

The V call is TRBV10-1, the J call TRBJ2-5, with D possibly TRBD1 on 5 matching bases. CDR1 WNHNN and CDR2 SYGVQD come from the germline V gene (reference sequence). The CDR3 runs 14 residues. V lost 0 bases and J lost 2, with 7 bases in between. CDR3 amino acids: CASSESTAQETQYF. CDR3 sequence (DNA): TGCGCCAGCAGTGAGTCGACAGCACAAGAGACCCAGTACTTC.

The chain is built from TRBV30 and TRBJ1-3; D is undetermined. The CDR3 loop spans 14 amino acids. From germline, CDR1 is GTSNPN and CDR2 SVGIG (reference sequence). V was shortened by 3 bases and J by 0 bases, with 9 bases between the two germline ends. The CDR3, as DNA: TGTGCCTGGAGCCCCACAATCTCTGGAAACACCATATATTTT. This encodes CAWSPTISGNTIYF.

V usage is TRBV18 and J usage is TRBJ1-2; no definite D call. V lost 6 bases and J lost 2, with 16 bases in between. Germline V gives CDR1 KGHSH, CDR2 LQKENI. This CDR3 region has 15 residues. CDR3 nucleotide sequence: TGTGCCAGCTCCCCCCCGGATATGATAAACTATGGCTACACCTTC. Protein: CASSPPDMINYGYTF.

The chain has TRBV6-5 and TRBJ2-5; D is possibly TRBD2 (5 bases). The CDR3 totals 14 residues. Germline loops: CDR1 MNHEY, CDR2 SVGAGI. Trimming took 2 bases from V and 5 from J, leaving 12 bases between them. This CDR3 is CASSYGVRGETQYF. Here the CDR3 DNA reads TGTGCCAGCAGTTACGGGGTTCGAGGGGAGACCCAGTACTTC.

This chain connects TRBV14 to TRBJ1-4; D may be TRBD1 (5 bases). The CDR3 has 14 residues. The germline CDR1 and CDR2 sequences are SGHDN and FVKESK. V dropped 0 bases and J dropped 7 bases, with 9 bases sitting between them. The CDR3 DNA sequence: TGTGCCAGCAGCCAAGAATCAGGGCGTGAAAAACTGTTTTTT. Residues: CASSQESGREKLFF.

The chain employs TRBV5-5 and TRBJ2-7, with TRBD1 as a possible D gene (5 bases). Germline V gene lookup returns CDR1 SGHKS and CDR2 YYEKEE (reference sequence). The CDR3 extends over 14 amino acids. The V gene lost 0 bases and the J gene lost 7 bases, with 14 bases spanning the gap. The CDR3 reads CASSLDQGKGEQYF. The CDR3 DNA reads as TGTGCCAGCAGCTTGGACCAGGGTAAAGGTGAGCAGTACTTC.

J is TRBJ2-5 and V is TRBV11-2; D is undetermined. Trimming took 5 bases from V and 2 from J, leaving 12 bases between them. The germline V gene encodes CDR1 SGHAT and CDR2 FQNNGV. This CDR3 contains 14 residues. For the CDR3, the DNA is TGTGCCAGCAGCCCCCATTGGGTTCAAGAGACCCAGTACTTC. It encodes CASSPHWVQETQYF.

The chain employs TRBV18 and TRBJ2-7; 8 positions match TRBD2. The CDR3 contains 13 residues. Looked up from germline, CDR1 is KGHSH and CDR2 is LQKENI. V shed 5 bases and J 3 bases; nucleotides not matched to a gene: 3. The CDR3 is CASSSGGSYEQYF. The DNA for the CDR3 is TGTGCCAGCTCAAGCGGGGGAAGCTACGAGCAGTACTTC. The variable domain in full, with the rest retrieved from reference TRBV18 and TRBJ2-7, is NAGVMQNPRHLVRRRGQEARLRCSPMKGHSHVYWYRQLPEEGLKFMVYLQKENIIDESGMPKERFSAEFPKEGPSILRIQQVVRGDSAAYFCASSSGGSYEQYFGPGTRLTVT.

The count of this clone is one. This chain connects TRBV20-1 to TRBJ2-5; D remains unclear. Deletions cut 6 bases from V and 4 bases from J, with 9 bases between. This CDR3 has 11 amino acids. In germline, CDR1 is DFQATT, CDR2 SNEGSKA (reference sequence). CDR3 DNA sequence: TGCAGTGCCCCGACCGGAGAGACCCAGTACTTC. It yields the protein CSAPTGETQYF.

A word on this clone: Other nucleotide sequences from this sample produce the same CDR3. The J gene is TRBJ1-5, the V gene TRBV6-5; TRBD1 might be the D (5 bases). Trimming cost V 0 bases and J 2 bases, with 8 bases left between them. Looked up from germline, CDR1 is MNHEY and CDR2 is SVGAGI. The CDR3 runs to 15 residues. CDR3 loop: CASSYSGGGNQPQHF. The CDR3 nucleotides are TGTGCCAGCAGTTACTCGGGGGGGGGCAATCAGCCCCAGCATTTT.

This clone was seen a few times. The same CDR3 also results from other DNA sequences found in this sample. This chain connects TRBV7-2 to TRBJ2-5; D unresolved. The CDR3 consists of 13 residues. Trimming cost V 1 base and J 5 bases, with 8 bases left between them. Germline V gives CDR1 SGHTA, CDR2 FQGNSA. The CDR3 nucleotides read TGTGCCAGCAGCTTAGGATTTGGGGAGACCCAGTACTTC. Its translation: CASSLGFGETQYF.

The chain employs TRBV13 and TRBJ2-5; 9 nucleotides agree with TRBD1. Trimming took 6 bases from V and 5 from J; bases not matched to a gene: 4. This CDR3 comprises 13 residues. Per germline, CDR1 PRHDT and CDR2 FYEKMQ (reference sequence). CDR3 amino acids: CASRQGAKETQYF. The CDR3 DNA sequence: TGTGCCAGCAGACAGGGGGCTAAGGAGACCCAGTACTTC.

This clone has more than one count but fewer than ten. The gene calls are TRBV29-1 and TRBJ2-2; maybe TRBD1 (5 bases). The germline CDR1 and CDR2 sequences are SQVTM and ANQGSEA. V lost 5 bases to trimming and J lost 7 bases, with 8 bases between them. CDR3 size: 11 residues. The CDR3 spells CSVQGYGELFF. The CDR3 DNA reads as TGCAGCGTTCAGGGATACGGGGAGCTGTTTTTT.